The clone carrying this TCR beta chain occurred a few times. This CDR3 region has 15 residues. CDR1 and CDR2 (germline): ENHRY, SYGVKD. Trimming stripped 4 bases from V and 1 base from J, with 14 bases between. With a J-beta primer mix and a sample-barcoded 5' primer, a second PCR ran about 6 to 11 cycles. TCRdb re-analysed the 5' RACE reads in MiXCR, keeping a single row per CDR3 protein. The data contain approximately 940,000 distinct CDR3 sequences, 40% to 60% of them singletons. This record comes from a study of blood T cells in healthy people across ages. The clonotype comes from a man younger than 40 in good health. The rearrangement links TRBV10-3 to TRBJ2-7; no definite D call. Sequencing was performed on blood. CDR3 protein: CAISALKEKSYEQYF. As DNA, the CDR3 is TGTGCCATCAGTGCCCTGAAGGAAAAGTCCTACGAGCAGTACTTC.